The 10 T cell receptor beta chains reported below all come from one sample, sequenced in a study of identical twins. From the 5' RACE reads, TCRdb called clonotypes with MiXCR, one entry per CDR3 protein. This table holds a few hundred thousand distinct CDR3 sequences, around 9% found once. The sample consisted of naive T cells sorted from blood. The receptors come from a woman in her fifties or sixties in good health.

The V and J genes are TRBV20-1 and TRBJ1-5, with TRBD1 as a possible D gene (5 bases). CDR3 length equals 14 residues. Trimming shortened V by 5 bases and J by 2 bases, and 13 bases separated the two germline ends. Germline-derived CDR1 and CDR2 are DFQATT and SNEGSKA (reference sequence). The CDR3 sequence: CSAPPGGRNQPQHF. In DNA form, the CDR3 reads TGCAGTGCTCCCCCCGGGGGACGCAATCAGCCCCAGCATTTT.

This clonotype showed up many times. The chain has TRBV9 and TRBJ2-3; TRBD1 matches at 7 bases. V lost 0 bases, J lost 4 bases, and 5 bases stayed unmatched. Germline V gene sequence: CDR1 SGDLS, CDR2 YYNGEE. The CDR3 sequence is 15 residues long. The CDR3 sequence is CASSVDRGVSDTQYF. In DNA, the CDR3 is TGTGCCAGCAGCGTAGACAGGGGAGTATCAGATACGCAGTATTTT.

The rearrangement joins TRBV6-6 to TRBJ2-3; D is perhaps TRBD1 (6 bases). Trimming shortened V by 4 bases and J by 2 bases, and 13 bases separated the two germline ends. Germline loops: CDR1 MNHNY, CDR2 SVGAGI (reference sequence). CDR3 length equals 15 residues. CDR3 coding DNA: TGTGCCAGCAGTTTAGACAGGTTGGTCACAGATACGCAGTATTTT. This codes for CASSLDRLVTDTQYF.

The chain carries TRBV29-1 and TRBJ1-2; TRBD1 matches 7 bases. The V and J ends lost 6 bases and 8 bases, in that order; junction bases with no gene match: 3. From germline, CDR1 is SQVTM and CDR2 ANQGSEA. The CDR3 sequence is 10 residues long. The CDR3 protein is CSVGTVGYTF. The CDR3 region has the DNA TGCAGCGTGGGGACAGTCGGCTACACCTTC.

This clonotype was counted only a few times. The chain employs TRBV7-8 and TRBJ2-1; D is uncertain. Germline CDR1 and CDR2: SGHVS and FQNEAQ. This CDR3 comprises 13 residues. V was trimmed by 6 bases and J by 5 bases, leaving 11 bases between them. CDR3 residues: CASSVSIDNEQFF. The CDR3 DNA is TGTGCCAGCAGTGTGAGCATCGACAATGAGCAGTTCTTC.

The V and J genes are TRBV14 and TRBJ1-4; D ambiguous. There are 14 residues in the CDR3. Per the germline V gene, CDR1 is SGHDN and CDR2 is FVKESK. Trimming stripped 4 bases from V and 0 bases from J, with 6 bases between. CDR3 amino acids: CASSRVSTNEKLFF. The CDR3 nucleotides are TGTGCCAGCAGCCGGGTCTCAACTAATGAAAAACTGTTTTTT.

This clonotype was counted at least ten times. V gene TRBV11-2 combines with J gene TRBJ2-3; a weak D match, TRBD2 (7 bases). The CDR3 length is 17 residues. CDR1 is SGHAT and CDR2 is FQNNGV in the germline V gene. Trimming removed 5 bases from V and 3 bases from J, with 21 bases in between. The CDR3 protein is CASSRTGRGGFTDTQYF. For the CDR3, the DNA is TGTGCCAGCAGCCGAACGGGGAGGGGGGGATTTACAGATACGCAGTATTTT.

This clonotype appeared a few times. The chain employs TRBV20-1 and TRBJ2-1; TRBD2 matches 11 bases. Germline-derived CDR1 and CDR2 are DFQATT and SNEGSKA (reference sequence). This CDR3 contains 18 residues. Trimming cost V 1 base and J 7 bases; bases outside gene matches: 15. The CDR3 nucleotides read TGCAGTGCTAGAGGGAATAGAGGAACTAGCGGGAGTGGAAATGAGCAGTTCTTC. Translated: CSARGNRGTSGSGNEQFF.

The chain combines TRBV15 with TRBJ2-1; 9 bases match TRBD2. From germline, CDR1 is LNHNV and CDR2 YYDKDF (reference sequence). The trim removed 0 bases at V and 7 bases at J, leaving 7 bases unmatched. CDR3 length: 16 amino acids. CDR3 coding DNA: TGTGCCACCAGCAGAGATTCGAGCGGGAGGTCGAATGAGCAGTTCTTC. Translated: CATSRDSSGRSNEQFF.

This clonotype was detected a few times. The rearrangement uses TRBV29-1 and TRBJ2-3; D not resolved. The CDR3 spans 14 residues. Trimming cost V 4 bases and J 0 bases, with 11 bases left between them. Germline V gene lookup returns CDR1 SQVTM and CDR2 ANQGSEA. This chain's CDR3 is CSVGPQPSTDTQYF. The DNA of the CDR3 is TGCAGCGTTGGACCGCAGCCCAGCACAGATACGCAGTATTTT.